This TCR beta chain was sequenced for a study of regulatory T cells in long-lasting Graves disease. Study results and limitations: Persistent cases favored TRBV28, TRBJ1-2 and TRBJ2-5.

This clonotype was counted ten times or more. Antigen unknown. Indicated time point: newly diagnosed GD, antithyroid drugs for less than 3 months. RNA isolated from PBMCs was used to make the TCR library. For TCR beta, libraries came from iRepertoire HTBI primers and Arm-PCR of CDR3 regions. Using its own MiXCR run on the multiplex PCR reads, TCRdb lists one record per CDR3 protein. The data show fewer than 350,000 distinct CDR3 sequences, 18% seen once. V gave up 2 bases and J gave up 6 bases, with 14 bases separating them. This CDR3 region has 14 residues. The TCR was taken from a female donor with Graves disease. The chain combines TRBV12-3 or TRBV12-4 with TRBJ2-7; the D gene is possibly TRBD1 (5 bases). The sequenced sample was peripheral blood mononuclear cells (PBMCs), obtained at new diagnosis, from a patient treated with antithyroid drugs. The CDR3 here is CASSLKAGWGEQYF. In DNA form, the CDR3 reads TGTGCCAGCAGTTTAAAAGCAGGGTGGGGCGAGCAGTACTTC.